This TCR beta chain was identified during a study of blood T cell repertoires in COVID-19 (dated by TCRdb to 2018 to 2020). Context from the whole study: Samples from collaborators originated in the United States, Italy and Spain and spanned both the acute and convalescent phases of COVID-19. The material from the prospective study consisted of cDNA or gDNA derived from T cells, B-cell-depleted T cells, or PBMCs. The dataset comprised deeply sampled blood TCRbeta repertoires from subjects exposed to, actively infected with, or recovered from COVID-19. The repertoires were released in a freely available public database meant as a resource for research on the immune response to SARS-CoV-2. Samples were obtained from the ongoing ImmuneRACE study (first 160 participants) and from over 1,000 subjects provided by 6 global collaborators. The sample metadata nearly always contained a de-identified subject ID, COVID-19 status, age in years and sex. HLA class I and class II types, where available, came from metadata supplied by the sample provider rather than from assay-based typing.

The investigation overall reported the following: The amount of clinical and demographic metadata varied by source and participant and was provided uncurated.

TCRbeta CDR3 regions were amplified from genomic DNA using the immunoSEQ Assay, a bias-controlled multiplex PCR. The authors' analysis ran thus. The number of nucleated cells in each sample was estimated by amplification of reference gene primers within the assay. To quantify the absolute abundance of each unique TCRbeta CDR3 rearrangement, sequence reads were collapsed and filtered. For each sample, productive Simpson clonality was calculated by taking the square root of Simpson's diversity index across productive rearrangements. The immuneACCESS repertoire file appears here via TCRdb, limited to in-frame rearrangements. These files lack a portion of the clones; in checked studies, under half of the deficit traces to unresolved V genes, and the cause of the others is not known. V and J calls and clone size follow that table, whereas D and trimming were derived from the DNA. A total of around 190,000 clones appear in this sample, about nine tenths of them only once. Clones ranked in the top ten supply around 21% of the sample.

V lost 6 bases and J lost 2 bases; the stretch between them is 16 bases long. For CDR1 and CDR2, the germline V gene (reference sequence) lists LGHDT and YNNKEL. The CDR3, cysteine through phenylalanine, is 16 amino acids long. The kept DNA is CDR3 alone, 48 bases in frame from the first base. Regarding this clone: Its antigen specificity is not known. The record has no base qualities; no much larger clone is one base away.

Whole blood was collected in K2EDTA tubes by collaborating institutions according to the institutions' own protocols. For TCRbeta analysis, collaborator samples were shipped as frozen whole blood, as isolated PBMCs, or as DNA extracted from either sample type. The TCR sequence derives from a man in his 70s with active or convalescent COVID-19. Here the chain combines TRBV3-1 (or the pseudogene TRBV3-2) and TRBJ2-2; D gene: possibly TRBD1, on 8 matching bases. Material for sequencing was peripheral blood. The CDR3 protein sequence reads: CASRNGGTGNTGELFF. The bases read TGTGCCAGCAGGAACGGGGGGACAGGTAACACCGGGGAGCTGTTTTTT.